Presented here are 19 T cell receptor beta chains from one specimen sequenced in a study of blood T cell repertoires in COVID-19. The repertoire was sequenced with immunoSEQ multiplex PCR; TCRdb's copy has only in-frame clones and lacks some. The sample has tens of thousands of clones, around nine tenths seen once; the top ten hold around 1.3%. Material: peripheral blood. The receptor source for this set is a man in his sixties with acute or convalescent COVID-19.

V and J are TRBV30 and TRBJ1-1; 7 positions agree with TRBD1. Trimming cost V 8 bases and J 9 bases; bases outside gene matches: 9. Germline lookup yields CDR1 GTSNPN and CDR2 SVGIG (reference sequence). CDR3 length equals 11 residues. In DNA, the CDR3 is TGTGCCCTTAAGACAGGGAGGAAAGCTTTCTTT. Translated: CALKTGRKAFF.

The rearrangement joins TRBV19 to TRBJ1-1; the D gene is possibly TRBD1 (6 bases). The V gene lost 6 bases and the J gene lost 2 bases, with 13 bases spanning the gap. This CDR3 contains 14 residues. CDR1 and CDR2 (germline): LNHDA, SQIVND (reference sequence). The CDR3 DNA reads TGTGCCAGTAGATTACAGGGTTCCAACACTGAAGCTTTCTTT. It yields the protein CASRLQGSNTEAFF. Filled out from reference TRBV19 and TRBJ1-1, the complete variable domain reads DGGITQSPKYLFRKEGQNVTLSCEQNLNHDAMYWYRQDPGQGLRLIYYSQIVNDFQKGDIAEGYSVSREKKESFPLTVTSAQKNPTAFYLCASRLQGSNTEAFFGQGTRLTVV.

The chain recombines TRBV6-6 with TRBJ1-6; 9 nucleotides agree with TRBD1. V shed 5 bases and J 9 bases; nucleotides not matched to a gene: 14. The V gene's germline CDR1 is MNHNY and CDR2 SVGAGI (reference sequence). The CDR3 extends over 17 amino acids. CDR3 sequence: CASSPLSPGQGGSPLHF. In DNA form, the CDR3 reads TGTGCCAGCAGTCCTCTTTCCCCGGGACAGGGAGGTTCACCCCTCCACTTT.

The V call is TRBV19, the J call TRBJ1-5; D uncertain. The CDR3 runs to 15 residues. The V gene's germline CDR1 is LNHDA and CDR2 SQIVND (reference sequence). The V end was cut by 1 base, the J end by 0 bases, with 7 bases between. This CDR3 is CASSIVQYSNQPQHF. The CDR3 nucleotides are TGTGCCAGTAGTATAGTGCAGTATAGCAATCAGCCCCAGCATTTT.

V gene TRBV6-5 combines with J gene TRBJ1-1, with TRBD1 matching 8 bases. The V segment lost 6 bases and the J segment 1 base; nucleotides outside the gene matches: 4. This CDR3 has 14 amino acids. The V gene's germline CDR1 is MNHEY and CDR2 SVGAGI. CDR3 sequence (DNA): TGTGCCAGCAGCCGGGGGACAGGGAACACTGAAGCTTTCTTT. It is translated as CASSRGTGNTEAFF.

The V call is TRBV5-1, the J call TRBJ1-1, with 9 bases that match TRBD1. CDR1 and CDR2 from the germline V gene are SGHRS and YFSETQ. V lost 4 bases to trimming and J lost 2 bases; unmatched junction nucleotides: 3. This CDR3 comprises 14 residues. The CDR3 loop is CASSRGQGNTEAFF. The CDR3 region has the DNA TGCGCCAGCAGCCGGGGACAGGGCAACACTGAAGCTTTCTTT.

The rearrangement links TRBV18 to TRBJ1-2; D possibly corresponds to TRBD1 (6 bases). Germline CDR1 and CDR2: KGHSH and LQKENI. Deletions cut 4 bases from V and 3 bases from J, with 12 bases between. The CDR3 has 14 amino acids. The CDR3 bases are TGTGCCAGCTCACTCAAGACAGGCGACTATGGCTACACCTTC. It translates to CASSLKTGDYGYTF.

This clone was counted only a few times. The chain couples TRBV27 to TRBJ2-2, with 7 bases identical to TRBD1. The germline V gene encodes CDR1 MNHEY and CDR2 SMNVEV (reference sequence). V trimming: 3 bases; J trimming: 4 bases; junction bases outside the gene matches: 8. CDR3 length: 16 residues. CDR3: CASSFPTGVRTGELFF. CDR3 DNA sequence: TGTGCCAGCAGTTTCCCTACAGGGGTCCGCACCGGGGAGCTGTTTTTT.

J is TRBJ2-7 and V is TRBV6-5, with TRBD2 matching 8 bases. The CDR3 totals 13 residues. The V and J ends lost 10 bases and 5 bases, in that order; junction bases with no gene match: 10. Germline CDR1 and CDR2: MNHEY and SVGAGI. The CDR3 here is CATPGLVIDEQYF. As DNA, the CDR3 is TGTGCCACCCCGGGACTAGTGATTGACGAGCAGTACTTC.

The J gene is TRBJ1-2, the V gene TRBV12-5; unclear D gene. This CDR3 spans 14 amino acids. V lost 1 base and J 7 bases, leaving 13 bases between the germline ends. CDR1 is LGHNT and CDR2 is FRNRAP in the germline V gene. The CDR3 region has the DNA TGTGCTAGTGGTTTGGCGTTGGGAGCGGCTGGCTACACCTTC. It yields the protein CASGLALGAAGYTF.

V and J are TRBV2 and TRBJ1-5; D is uncertain. This CDR3 spans 14 amino acids. Trimming pared 6 bases from V and 3 bases from J, leaving 12 bases between. CDR1 is SNHLY, CDR2 FYNNEI, per germline. The CDR3 nucleotides are TGTGCCAGCAGCGTACAGATCATCAATCAGCCCCAGCATTTT. Translation: CASSVQIINQPQHF.

The chain combines TRBV15 with TRBJ2-3, with 15 bases lining up with TRBD2. Losses at the gene ends were 1 base for V and 4 bases for J; bases not matched to a gene: 3. The CDR3 totals 17 residues. Germline assignment: CDR1 LNHNV and CDR2 YYDKDF (reference sequence). The CDR3 nucleotides read TGTGCCACCAGCAGAGGGACTAGCGGGGGGGCCTCAGATACGCAGTATTTT. Translation: CATSRGTSGGASDTQYF.

V usage is TRBV13 and J usage is TRBJ2-7; tentative D call: TRBD1 (6 bases). Trimming stripped 4 bases from V and 6 bases from J, with 13 bases between. The germline V gene encodes CDR1 PRHDT and CDR2 FYEKMQ (reference sequence). The CDR3 sequence is 13 residues long. The CDR3 bases are TGTGCCAGCAGCTGGCGGACAGACTCCGAGCAGTACTTC. It yields the protein CASSWRTDSEQYF.

The chain links TRBV19 to TRBJ2-3, with 8 bases matching TRBD1. Germline V gene data show CDR1 as LNHDA and CDR2 as SQIVND (reference sequence). CDR3 size: 20 residues. J was trimmed by 1 base and V by 7 bases; bases with no gene match: 22. Written as DNA, the CDR3 is TGTGCCAGTACTCCCACTTCACGCGGGACAGGAAGAGTGGGCACAGATACGCAGTATTTT. Translated: CASTPTSRGTGRVGTDTQYF.

This clone has just a few counts. The rearrangement joins TRBV19 to TRBJ2-5; possible D gene TRBD2, 6 bases. Trimming removed 7 bases from V and 7 bases from J, with 16 bases in between. Germline CDR1 and CDR2: LNHDA and SQIVND (reference sequence). The CDR3 loop spans 13 amino acids. CDR3 nucleotide sequence: TGTGCCAGTACGGCCTTTGGCGGGATGACCCAGTACTTC. It codes for CASTAFGGMTQYF.

The V call is TRBV5-4, the J call TRBJ1-6; TRBD1 matches at 10 bases. This CDR3 has 15 residues. Germline CDR1 SGHNT, CDR2 YYREEE (reference sequence). The J segment lost 7 bases and the V segment lost 10 bases, leaving 11 bases of the junction unmatched. DNA for the CDR3: TGTGCCTCTAAGACAGGGGGCGCAACGAATTCACCCCTCCACTTT. It specifies CASKTGGATNSPLHF.

The chain couples TRBV19 to TRBJ2-1; 8 bases agree with TRBD2. V shed 0 bases, J shed 6 bases, and the junction held 7 bases outside the gene matches. The V gene's germline CDR1 is LNHDA and CDR2 SQIVND (reference sequence). The length of the CDR3 is 16 residues. The CDR3, as DNA: TGTGCCAGTAGTATAGATCGAAGCGGGGGAGGCAATGAGCAGTTCTTC. It encodes CASSIDRSGGGNEQFF.

The chain uses TRBV6-4 and TRBJ2-7, with D possibly TRBD2 on 5 matching bases. Germline V gene sequence: CDR1 MRHNA, CDR2 SNTAGT. This CDR3 is built from 13 residues. V lost 2 bases and J 9 bases, leaving 14 bases between the germline ends. CDR3 amino acids: CASSDEGRGRQYF. DNA for the CDR3: TGTGCCAGCAGTGACGAAGGACGAGGGAGGCAGTACTTC.

The chain employs TRBV2 and TRBJ2-3, with D possibly being TRBD1 (6 bases). Trimming removed 5 bases at V and 7 bases at J, with 16 bases between. This CDR3 is 14 amino acids long. The germline CDR1 and CDR2 sequences are SNHLY and FYNNEI. The CDR3 is CASSSQRDINTQYF. In nucleotides, the CDR3 is TGTGCCAGCAGTTCGCAACGGGACATTAATACGCAGTATTTT.